This T cell receptor beta chain was recorded in a study of T-cell reconstitution after alpha-beta-depleted transplantation in children. Preparation of the TCRbeta library was carried out with unique molecular identifiers. From the PCR reads, TCRdb called clonotypes with MiXCR, one entry per CDR3 protein. The data contain about 610,000 distinct CDR3 sequences, over 9.5% of them singletons. Germline CDR1 DFQATT, CDR2 SNEGSKA (reference sequence). V lost 5 bases and J lost 0; bases outside the gene matches: 3. This CDR3 comprises 15 residues. The sequencing here drew on PBMCs from the stem cell graft donor, taken from the stem cell graft. This TCR came from a human donor who donated a stem cell graft to a child with acute myeloid leukemia. The chain joins TRBV20-1 to TRBJ2-3, with 12 bases identical to TRBD2. CDR3 protein: CSAFGLAGSTDTQYF. As DNA, the CDR3 is TGCAGTGCTTTCGGACTAGCGGGGAGCACAGATACGCAGTATTTT.